Each of the 28 T cell receptor beta chains below was sequenced from the same sample in a study of graft-versus-host responses after intestinal transplantation. Clones were sequenced by immunoSEQ multiplex PCR, and TCRdb holds only the in-frame ones, with some missing. In the table there are around 97,000 clones, over 85% of which are singletons. Their specific antigens are unknown. The starting material was unstimulated CD8+ T cells sorted from spleen or lymph node cells, obtained before intestinal transplant. The receptor source for this set is a human donor who received an intestinal transplant.

In regard to this clone: Other DNA sequences in this specimen translate into the identical CDR3. The chain links TRBV4-1 to TRBJ1-1; D call uncertain. V was clipped by 4 bases and J by 1 base, with 10 bases between them. There are 14 residues in the CDR3. The V gene's germline CDR1 is MGHRA and CDR2 YSYEKL. DNA for the CDR3: TGCGCCAGCAGCCTACCAGGAGAGAACACTGAAGCTTTCTTT. This encodes CASSLPGENTEAFF.

The chain joins TRBV6-5 to TRBJ2-1; the D is unclear. The CDR3 spans 15 residues. The V end lost 6 bases, the J end lost 6 bases, and 18 bases lay between the germline ends. Per the germline V gene, CDR1 is MNHEY and CDR2 is SVGAGI. In DNA, the CDR3 is TGTGCCAGCAGCTCTGCTCCTCTATCCACCAATGAGCAGTTCTTC. This sequence encodes CASSSAPLSTNEQFF.

The rearrangement joins TRBV27 to TRBJ1-2, with D uncertain. Germline V gene sequence: CDR1 MNHEY, CDR2 SMNVEV (reference sequence). The CDR3 covers 16 residues. The V end was cut by 6 bases, the J end by 8 bases, with 25 bases between. CDR3 DNA: TGTGCCAGCAGACCAAGGACCTTTCCCATGCTTCACGGCTACACCTTC. Translation: CASRPRTFPMLHGYTF.

The rearrangement joins TRBV5-1 to TRBJ2-7; D is perhaps TRBD1 (6 bases). This CDR3 spans 15 amino acids. V was trimmed by 2 bases and J by 6 bases, leaving 18 bases between them. CDR1 is SGHRS and CDR2 is YFSETQ in the germline V gene. The CDR3 coding sequence is TGCGCCAGCAGCTTACAGGGCCGTGAGATCTGCGAGCAGTACTTC. Translated, it gives CASSLQGREICEQYF.

The chain couples TRBV4-1 to TRBJ2-7, with a tentative D call TRBD2 (5 bases). V gave up 0 bases and J gave up 0 bases, with 15 bases separating them. This CDR3 has 17 amino acids. Germline-derived CDR1 and CDR2 are MGHRA and YSYEKL. CDR3 DNA: TGCGCCAGCAGCCAAGAGTGGGGAACTACTAGCTCCTACGAGCAGTACTTC. Translated, it gives CASSQEWGTTSSYEQYF.

V gene TRBV7-8 combines with J gene TRBJ2-7; D ambiguous. Trimming removed 3 bases at V and 5 bases at J, with 8 bases between. CDR1 is SGHVS, CDR2 FQNEAQ, per germline. CDR3 size: 12 residues. The DNA of the CDR3 is TGTGCCAGCAGCTTCATTAGGGACGAGCAGTACTTC. Amino acids: CASSFIRDEQYF.

The rearrangement links TRBV13 to TRBJ2-7; 7 bases match TRBD1. Germline V gene sequence: CDR1 PRHDT, CDR2 FYEKMQ (reference sequence). The CDR3 is 14 amino acids. V trimming: 5 bases; J trimming: 6 bases; junction bases outside the gene matches: 10. DNA for the CDR3: TGTGCCAGCAGCCCCTCAACAGGGGTAGGCGAGCAGTACTTC. Protein sequence: CASSPSTGVGEQYF.

The chain recombines TRBV7-3 with TRBJ2-1, with TRBD1 matching 9 bases. Losses at the gene ends were 4 bases for V and 6 bases for J; bases not matched to a gene: 13. Germline V gene data show CDR1 as SGHTA and CDR2 as FQGTGA. This CDR3 is built from 17 residues. The CDR3: CASSYHLGTGSRNEQFF. In DNA, the CDR3 is TGTGCCAGCAGCTACCACCTTGGGACAGGGAGCCGCAATGAGCAGTTCTTC.

The rearrangement joins TRBV10-1 to TRBJ2-7; possibly TRBD1 for D (6 bases). The V gene's germline CDR1 is WNHNN and CDR2 SYGVQD (reference sequence). Trimming pared 0 bases from V and 5 bases from J, leaving 11 bases between. CDR3 length: 14 amino acids. The CDR3 coding sequence is TGCGCCAGCAGTGAGTCGATGACAGGTGACGAGCAGTACTTC. Translating gives CASSESMTGDEQYF.

This clone was counted once. Here the CDR3 reads CASSSHAQETQYF. CDR3 DNA: TGTGCCAGCAGTTCCCATGCACAAGAGACCCAGTACTTC. The chain combines TRBV27 with TRBJ2-5, with D unclear. There are 13 residues in the CDR3. Germline loops: CDR1 MNHEY, CDR2 SMNVEV (reference sequence). Trimming cost V 4 bases and J 2 bases, with 8 bases left between them.

The rearrangement joins TRBV2 to TRBJ2-7, with 7 bases identical to TRBD1. This CDR3 is built from 14 residues. CDR1 SNHLY and CDR2 FYNNEI come from the germline V gene. Trimming cost V 6 bases and J 2 bases; bases outside gene matches: 7. Written as DNA, the CDR3 is TGTGCCAGCAGCACCCCGGGACAGCCCTACGAGCAGTACTTC. As protein: CASSTPGQPYEQYF.

The rearrangement links TRBV27 to TRBJ2-2; D unresolved. The ends were cut back, 3 bases at V and 1 base at J, with 6 bases in the middle. The CDR3 extends over 14 amino acids. Germline CDR1 is MNHEY and CDR2 is SMNVEV (reference sequence). The CDR3 reads CASSFAVNTGELFF. The DNA of the CDR3 is TGTGCCAGCAGTTTTGCGGTGAACACCGGGGAGCTGTTTTTT.

V gene TRBV5-6 combines with J gene TRBJ2-1, with D unclear. Germline V gene sequence: CDR1 SGHDT, CDR2 YYEEEE. The V and J ends lost 4 bases and 7 bases respectively, with 6 bases between them. CDR3 length: 11 residues. CDR3 nucleotides: TGTGCCAGCAGCATGGCAAATGAGCAGTTCTTC. The encoded protein is CASSMANEQFF.

The genes are TRBV23-1 and TRBJ1-5; possibly TRBD1 for D (5 bases). TRBV23-1 is known as an ORF, though its function is uncertain. This CDR3 comprises 17 residues. Trimming left V 9 bases short and J 6 bases short, with 27 bases between. In DNA, the CDR3 is TGCGCCAGACTCCCCCTTAGAAGGCAGGGTGAGGGTCAGCCCCAGCATTTT. It yields the protein CARLPLRRQGEGQPQHF.

The CDR3 protein is CASSVGTANTEAFF. In DNA, the CDR3 is TGTGCCAGCAGCGTAGGTACGGCGAACACTGAAGCTTTCTTT. The rearrangement links TRBV9 to TRBJ1-1; D gene uncertain. The germline V and J ends were trimmed by 0 bases and 1 base, with 7 bases remaining between them. The CDR3 covers 14 residues. CDR1 and CDR2 (germline): SGDLS, YYNGEE. The full variable domain, in which reference TRBV9 and TRBJ1-1 provide the parts outside the CDR3, is DSGVTQTPKHLITATGQRVTLRCSPRSGDLSVYWYQQSLDQGLQFLIQYYNGEERAKGNILERFSAQQFPDLHSELNLSSLELGDSALYFCASSVGTANTEAFFGQGTRLTVV.

The rearrangement uses TRBV6-1 and TRBJ1-1; the D is unclear. Trimming stripped 2 bases from V and 1 base from J, with 8 bases between. The CDR3 consists of 14 residues. CDR1 and CDR2 (germline): MNHNS, SASEGT. The CDR3: CASSEQEGNTEAFF. CDR3 in DNA: TGTGCCAGCAGTGAACAAGAGGGGAACACTGAAGCTTTCTTT.

The V gene is TRBV9, the J gene TRBJ1-4; D remains ambiguous. This CDR3 is built from 13 residues. Between the trimmed V and J ends, which lost 4 bases and 2 bases, there was a span of 6 bases. Germline CDR1 and CDR2: SGDLS and YYNGEE. The CDR3 nucleotides are TGTGCCAGCAGCCCCCAGACTAATGAAAAACTGTTTTTT. Translating gives CASSPQTNEKLFF.

The genes are TRBV6-5 and TRBJ1-5; D is possibly TRBD1 (6 bases). The CDR3 is made up of 15 amino acids. Germline V gene lookup returns CDR1 MNHEY and CDR2 SVGAGI. V was pared by 5 bases and J by 2 bases, with 13 bases between. The CDR3 reads CASSPTGAGNQPQHF. In DNA form, the CDR3 reads TGTGCCAGCAGTCCTACGGGGGCTGGCAATCAGCCCCAGCATTTT.

The rearrangement uses TRBV4-1 and TRBJ1-2; maybe TRBD1 (5 bases). The germline V gene encodes CDR1 MGHRA and CDR2 YSYEKL. Deletions cut 1 base from V and 6 bases from J, with 21 bases between. The CDR3 has 17 amino acids. The CDR3 region has the DNA TGCGCCAGCAGCCAAGGAATCCGGGGGTCGTATTTGGATGGCTACACCTTC. It translates to CASSQGIRGSYLDGYTF.

This chain uses TRBV27 with TRBJ2-7; perhaps TRBD1 as D (6 bases). Germline V gene data show CDR1 as MNHEY and CDR2 as SMNVEV (reference sequence). The V and J ends lost 4 bases and 1 base respectively, with 8 bases between them. This CDR3 has 13 residues. CDR3 DNA sequence: TGTGCCAGCAGTTACAGGGCTTCCTACGAGCAGTACTTC. It translates to CASSYRASYEQYF.

This chain links TRBV6-6 with TRBJ1-1, with 11 bases fitting TRBD1. Trimming removed 7 bases from V and 0 bases from J; junction bases left unmatched: 4. CDR1 and CDR2 (germline): MNHNY, SVGAGI (reference sequence). This CDR3 has 15 residues. The CDR3 loop reads CASNLGQGVNTEAFF. The CDR3 region has the DNA TGTGCCAGCAACCTGGGACAGGGGGTGAACACTGAAGCTTTCTTT.

This chain uses TRBV4-1 with TRBJ1-1; D not resolved. CDR3 size: 15 residues. V lost 0 bases, J lost 1 base, and 9 bases lay in between. Per germline, CDR1 MGHRA and CDR2 YSYEKL. For the CDR3, the DNA is TGCGCCAGCAGCCAAGAATTGAGAGGGAACACTGAAGCTTTCTTT. Protein product: CASSQELRGNTEAFF.

The V call is TRBV9, the J call TRBJ2-3; D is unresolved. This CDR3 region has 14 residues. CDR1 is SGDLS and CDR2 is YYNGEE in the germline V gene. The V and J ends lost 0 bases and 4 bases respectively, with 9 bases between them. CDR3 in DNA: TGTGCCAGCAGCGTAGGGCGCCCCCCAGATACGCAGTATTTT. Translating it yields CASSVGRPPDTQYF.

This chain joins TRBV7-3 and TRBJ2-3; TRBD2 is a possible D gene (7 bases). V was pared by 2 bases and J by 2 bases, with 14 bases between. Germline CDR1 is SGHTA and CDR2 is FQGTGA. This CDR3 spans 16 amino acids. The CDR3 bases are TGTGCCAGCAGCTTAGGTTTCGGGGGGCCCACAGATACGCAGTATTTT. This translates into CASSLGFGGPTDTQYF. The full variable domain, rest sourced from reference TRBV7-3 and TRBJ2-3, is GAGVSQTPSNKVTEKGKYVELRCDPISGHTALYWYRQSLGQGPEFLIYFQGTGAADDSGLPNDRFFAVRPEGSVSTLKIQRTERGDSAVYLCASSLGFGGPTDTQYFGPGTRLTVL.

The chain joins TRBV18 to TRBJ1-2, with D perhaps TRBD1 (6 bases). In germline, CDR1 is KGHSH, CDR2 LQKENI. This CDR3 region has 14 residues. Trimming cost V 5 bases and J 6 bases, with 16 bases left between them. The CDR3: CASSGTGTNDGYTF. The CDR3 DNA reads TGTGCCAGCTCAGGAACCGGGACAAATGATGGCTACACCTTC.

The rearrangement joins TRBV5-1 to TRBJ1-3; D is perhaps TRBD1 (5 bases). Germline CDR1 is SGHRS and CDR2 is YFSETQ. Trimming took off 4 bases at V and 8 bases at J, with 22 bases between the two ends. The CDR3 runs 16 residues. Here the CDR3 DNA reads TGCGCCAGCAGCCTGGCGGGGCGGCCCTCCCTTGACACCATATATTTT. It yields the protein CASSLAGRPSLDTIYF.

The chain carries TRBV30 and TRBJ1-2, with D unresolved. This CDR3 contains 15 residues. Germline V CDR1 and CDR2: GTSNPN, SVGIG (reference sequence). V lost 1 base, J lost 3 bases, and 15 bases lay in between. DNA for the CDR3: TGTGCCTGGAGTGAAGGGATAGGGATGGACTATGGCTACACCTTC. Translating gives CAWSEGIGMDYGYTF.

The chain uses TRBV29-1 and TRBJ1-2; TRBD1 matches at 7 bases. Germline CDR1 is SQVTM and CDR2 is ANQGSEA. Trimming cost V 4 bases and J 8 bases; bases outside gene matches: 10. This CDR3 region has 13 residues. The CDR3 DNA follows: TGCAGCGTTGCCGGACAGGAATTAGGAGGCTACACCTTC. Translating gives CSVAGQELGGYTF. Looking up the rest from reference TRBV29-1 and TRBJ1-2 gives the full variable domain: SAVISQKPSRDICQRGTSLTIQCQVDSQVTMMFWYRQQPGQSLTLIATANQGSEATYESGFVIDKFPISRPNLTFSTLTVSNMSPEDSSIYLCSVAGQELGGYTFGSGTRLTVV.